This T cell receptor beta chain was found in a study of vaccination and CD4 T cells after COVID-19 (dated by TCRdb to between 2021 and 2024). A note on the overall study: SARS-CoV-2 positivity had been established in the convalescent patients by nasal swab PCR, and mild disease was recorded in about 9 of these patients and severe disease in one. Control cultures used a CEFX viral epitope pool as positive control, an HIV-1 Nef peptide pool as negative control, or no peptide. Two doses of either the Pfizer-BioNTech BNT162b2 vaccine (n=8) or the Moderna mRNA-1273 vaccine (n=2) were administered to participants. Post-vaccine blood samples were obtained a median of around 74 days after the second vaccine dose, with a range of roughly 14 to 241 days. In the convalescent cohort there were six males and four females, among whom were two Hispanic individuals, seven Caucasians, two Asians and one multiracial person. For stimulating the cultures, overlapping spike peptide pools were used, derived from SARS-CoV-2 as well as from the common cold coronaviruses HCoV-NL63, HCoV-OC43 and HCoV-229E. In under 13 COVID-19 convalescent patients and several infection-naive healthy vaccine recipients, researchers compared the spike-specific CD4+ TCR repertoire from before mRNA vaccination with the repertoire from after. Post-COVID blood samples were collected from convalescent patients a median of around 100 days after diagnosis, with a range of about 30 to 180 days.

What the authors observed across the whole study: Only a relatively small number of convalescent patients were included in the study, and early timepoints following natural infection were not analyzed. Of the vaccine-specific clones found in convalescent patients, nearly all (304 of 307) were mono-reactive for SARS-CoV-2 spike instead of being cross-reactive with common cold coronaviruses. Among the post-vaccine SARS-CoV-2-reactive clones in convalescent patients, a median 86.3% showed up only after vaccination, which suggests vaccine-specific priming. The median count of SARS-CoV-2-reactive clonotypes went up from 20 to 25 after infection to a few dozen after vaccination, although the change was not significant.

Library creation used PCR. At the Johns Hopkins FTIC core, DNA from the cultured CD4+ T cells underwent TCR sequencing with the Oncomine TCR Beta short-read assay. Genomic DNA was extracted from the cultured CD4+ T cells with the QIAamp micro DNA kit. Oncomine TCR Beta libraries made from cultured CD4+ T cells were pooled using unique dual indexes and sequenced on an Illumina iSeq 100. Per the source publication's procedure: Non-productive sequences were filtered out, and CDR3s that did not start with C, did not end with F or W, or were shorter than 7 amino acids were discarded. The MANAFEST web application was used to identify antigen-specific clonotypes by comparing peptide-stimulated wells against reference wells and other culture wells. To be called positive, a clone needed an FDR below 0.05, an odds ratio above 5, and a productive frequency above 0.1% in at least two of three replicate wells. Clonotypes that were significantly expanded in both SARS-CoV-2 spike wells and at least one common cold coronavirus spike condition were defined as cross-reactive. Similarity between CDR3 sequences was evaluated in R version 3.6.1 using Levenshtein distances (stringdist) and unrooted phylogenetic trees (ape). TCRdb reprocessing: public reads trimmed at Q25 with fastp, clones called with MiXCR, in-frame beta chains kept. Every CDR3 protein is listed once, alongside the most common genes and DNA of its rows. V and J calls and clone size were set by TCRdb, not the authors. The sample records approximately 4,600 distinct CDR3 sequences, over 25% of which are singletons. Roughly a third of the sample rests with the top ten.

Of note for this clonotype: What antigen it recognizes has not been identified. No clone much larger than this one lies a single base away; base qualities are absent.

According to the germline V gene (reference sequence), CDR1 reads DFQATT and CDR2 reads SNEGSKA. The CDR3 sequence holds 13 residues, the cysteine and phenylalanine included. Here the CDR3 DNA is all that survives: 39 bases in frame from base 1. A distance of 11 bases separates the germline ends of V and J, which lose 6 bases and 0 bases respectively. According to the study, the label for this sample's treatment or condition signals: approximately 11-day PBMC culture with coronavirus spike peptide pools or control peptides (ViraFEST assay). To expand antigen-specific T cells with peptide pools and then pick out the expanded clonotypes through TCR sequencing, the study relied on the ViraFEST assay. The positive SARS-CoV-2 PCR tests of the convalescent patients were dated from March to December 2020, before the Alpha, Beta and Delta variants emerged in the United States. Each well held some 2 million PBMCs cultured in IMDM containing roughly 5.5% human AB serum and approximately 9.4 IU/ml IL-2, with about 9.4 ug/ml peptide pools added. Half of the culture medium was replaced with fresh IL-2-containing medium on days 3 and 7. Once the cells had been in culture for roughly 11 days, the EasySep CD4+ T cell isolation kit was used to isolate CD4+ T cells by negative selection. PBMCs were separated from whole blood using Ficoll-Paque Plus gradient centrifugation and then either used fresh or cryopreserved at -140C. Each culture condition was generally run in triplicate wells.

Recombination linked TRBV20-1 to TRBJ1-1, with the identity of the D gene unclear. The sequence derives from a human donor who had recovered from COVID-19. Input material: CD4+ T cells from blood, cultured in vitro. DNA sequence: TGCAGTGCCCCTTTTTCGGTGAACACTGAAGCTTTCTTT. This yields the protein CSAPFSVNTEAFF.